The 16 T cell receptor beta chains below were found in one sample sequenced in a study of blood T cell repertoires in COVID-19. The table came from immunoSEQ multiplex PCR; TCRdb's copy has only in-frame clones and leaves some out. The profile shows more than 250,000 clones, just over 85% of them singletons. Sequences were obtained from PBMCs or T cells enriched from blood (not recorded which). The receptors derive from a woman under 30 who had recovered from COVID-19.

The chain employs TRBV5-1 and TRBJ1-2, with 7 bases fitting TRBD1. The CDR3 totals 15 residues. With V trimmed by 3 bases and J by 3 bases, 8 bases remained unmatched. Looked up from germline, CDR1 is SGHRS and CDR2 is YFSETQ. CDR3 sequence (DNA): TGCGCCAGCAGCTGGCAGGGGGGTAAGGACTATGGCTACACCTTC. Residues: CASSWQGGKDYGYTF. Full variable domain (outside the CDR3, taken from reference TRBV5-1 and TRBJ1-2): KAGVTQTPRYLIKTRGQQVTLSCSPISGHRSVSWYQQTPGQGLQFLFEYFSETQRNKGNFPGRFSGRQFSNSRSEMNVSTLELGDSALYLCASSWQGGKDYGYTFGSGTRLTVV.

This sequence joins TRBV27 and TRBJ2-3; TRBD1 might be the D (5 bases). Germline lookup yields CDR1 MNHEY and CDR2 SMNVEV (reference sequence). Trimming shortened V by 6 bases and J by 1 base, and 14 bases separated the two germline ends. The CDR3 consists of 15 residues. This CDR3 reads CASRPVGVGTDTQYF. CDR3 nucleotide sequence: TGTGCCAGCAGGCCCGTAGGGGTGGGCACAGATACGCAGTATTTT.

The chain carries TRBV19 and TRBJ2-7, with 9 bases lining up with TRBD2. Germline V gene sequence: CDR1 LNHDA, CDR2 SQIVND (reference sequence). Trimming cost V 5 bases and J 6 bases; bases outside gene matches: 8. The CDR3 consists of 14 residues. This CDR3 reads CASSPSGRNAEQYF. DNA for the CDR3: TGTGCCAGTAGTCCGAGCGGGAGGAATGCCGAGCAGTACTTC.

The chain uses TRBV5-1 and TRBJ2-5; 9 bases agree with TRBD2. Trimming took 9 bases from V and 5 from J; bases not matched to a gene: 14. Germline V gene sequence: CDR1 SGHRS, CDR2 YFSETQ. The CDR3 spans 15 residues. CDR3 in DNA: TGCGCCATTTCGCCCGATAGCGGGAGTGGGGAGACCCAGTACTTC. Amino acid sequence: CAISPDSGSGETQYF.

Only one count was recorded for this clone. As DNA, the CDR3 is TGTGCCAGTACCGTGGGCCCTTTCTTCTATGGCTACACCTTC. This codes for CASTVGPFFYGYTF. The chain carries TRBV19 and TRBJ1-2; D unresolved. CDR3 length: 14 amino acids. V lost 7 bases, J lost 4 bases, and 16 bases lay in between. CDR1 and CDR2 from the germline V gene are LNHDA and SQIVND (reference sequence).

This chain uses TRBV13 with TRBJ2-7; 10 bases are shared with TRBD1. The CDR3 length is 14 residues. From germline, CDR1 is PRHDT and CDR2 FYEKMQ (reference sequence). The trim removed 3 bases at V and 5 bases at J, leaving 4 bases unmatched. As DNA, the CDR3 is TGTGCCAGCAGCTTCGGGACAGGGGACAACGAGCAGTACTTC. Protein: CASSFGTGDNEQYF.

The chain carries TRBV18 and TRBJ1-5; D unclear. The germline V gene has CDR1 KGHSH and CDR2 LQKENI. This CDR3 comprises 15 residues. V was trimmed by 3 bases and J by 2 bases, leaving 11 bases between them. The CDR3 reads CASSPRSLGNQPQHF. The CDR3 region has the DNA TGTGCCAGCTCACCCCGGTCTTTGGGCAATCAGCCCCAGCATTTT. Full variable domain (outside the CDR3, taken from reference TRBV18 and TRBJ1-5): NAGVMQNPRHLVRRRGQEARLRCSPMKGHSHVYWYRQLPEEGLKFMVYLQKENIIDESGMPKERFSAEFPKEGPSILRIQQVVRGDSAAYFCASSPRSLGNQPQHFGDGTRLSIL.

The chain couples TRBV7-9 to TRBJ2-5; a weak D match, TRBD2 (5 bases). Germline V lookup: CDR1 SEHNR, CDR2 FQNEAQ (reference sequence). The CDR3 runs 16 residues. The germline V and J ends were trimmed by 0 bases and 0 bases, with 11 bases remaining between them. The chain's CDR3 is CASSLAERTDQETQYF. CDR3 nucleotides: TGTGCCAGCAGCTTAGCGGAGCGGACGGACCAAGAGACCCAGTACTTC. Supplemented by reference TRBV7-9 and TRBJ2-5, the full variable domain reads DTGVSQNPRHKITKRGQNVTFRCDPISEHNRLYWYRQTLGQGPEFLTYFQNEAQLEKSRLLSDRFSAERPKGSFSTLEIQRTEQGDSAMYLCASSLAERTDQETQYFGPGTRLLVL.

The chain uses TRBV19 and TRBJ1-4; TRBD1 aligns across 7 bases. Germline V gives CDR1 LNHDA, CDR2 SQIVND (reference sequence). This CDR3 region has 15 residues. Trimming took 5 bases from V and 2 from J; bases not matched to a gene: 5. CDR3 residues: CASSALRGTNEKLFF. The CDR3 DNA follows: TGTGCCAGTAGTGCACTCAGGGGGACTAATGAAAAACTGTTTTTT.

This sequence joins TRBV28 and TRBJ2-7; 9 bases fit TRBD2. The CDR3 sequence is 18 residues long. The germline V gene has CDR1 MDHEN and CDR2 SYDVKM. V trimming: 1 base; J trimming: 3 bases; junction bases outside the gene matches: 13. The CDR3, as DNA: TGTGCCAGCAGTTTATATGGTCGAAAGGGACTAGCCGACTACGAGCAGTACTTC. Its translation is CASSLYGRKGLADYEQYF.

The J gene is TRBJ2-2, the V gene TRBV7-9, with D perhaps TRBD2 (5 bases). The CDR3 consists of 17 residues. Trimming left V 5 bases short and J 1 base short, with 17 bases between. Germline lookup yields CDR1 SEHNR and CDR2 FQNEAQ (reference sequence). The CDR3 region is CASSPPRRGRNTGELFF. Here the CDR3 DNA reads TGTGCCAGCAGCCCCCCCCGACGCGGGCGGAACACCGGGGAGCTGTTTTTT.

The chain couples TRBV3-1 (or the pseudogene TRBV3-2) to TRBJ1-3, with TRBD1 as a possible D gene (6 bases). There are 16 residues in the CDR3. Trimming stripped 0 bases from V and 4 bases from J, with 13 bases between. In germline, CDR1 is LGHDT, CDR2 YNNKEL (reference sequence). CDR3 nucleotide sequence: TGTGCCAGCAGCCAAGATGACAGGTCCGGAGGAAACACCATATATTTT. This translates into CASSQDDRSGGNTIYF.

This chain uses TRBV7-3 with TRBJ1-1, with D unclear. Germline V lookup: CDR1 SGHTA, CDR2 FQGTGA. The CDR3 has 16 residues. V was pared by 5 bases and J by 2 bases, with 18 bases between. The CDR3 DNA follows: TGTGCCAGCAGCCCTTTGCTGGCGGTCCCCAACACTGAAGCTTTCTTT. It translates to CASSPLLAVPNTEAFF.

The J gene is TRBJ2-7, the V gene TRBV5-4; maybe TRBD2 (7 bases). The CDR3 runs 16 residues. Germline V gene data show CDR1 as SGHNT and CDR2 as YYREEE (reference sequence). V lost 0 bases and J lost 5, with 18 bases in between. The CDR3 protein is CASSLGGGELRNEQYF. CDR3 bases: TGTGCCAGCAGCTTGGGGGGGGGCGAGTTAAGGAACGAGCAGTACTTC.

The chain has TRBV19 and TRBJ1-4; a possible D gene is TRBD1 (5 bases). From germline, CDR1 is LNHDA and CDR2 SQIVND (reference sequence). V lost 5 bases and J lost 8, with 18 bases in between. The CDR3 totals 15 residues. The CDR3 DNA reads TGTGCCAGTAGTGCGTACGGGGGAGTTGAGGAAAAACTGTTTTTT. This encodes CASSAYGGVEEKLFF.

V gene TRBV14 combines with J gene TRBJ1-6; D ambiguous. Germline V gives CDR1 SGHDN, CDR2 FVKESK. The CDR3 runs 13 residues. With 0 bases removed from V and 8 bases from J, the gap between germline ends came to 5 bases. The DNA for the CDR3 is TGTGCCAGCAGCCAAGACGGTTATTCACCCCTCCACTTT. It translates to CASSQDGYSPLHF.